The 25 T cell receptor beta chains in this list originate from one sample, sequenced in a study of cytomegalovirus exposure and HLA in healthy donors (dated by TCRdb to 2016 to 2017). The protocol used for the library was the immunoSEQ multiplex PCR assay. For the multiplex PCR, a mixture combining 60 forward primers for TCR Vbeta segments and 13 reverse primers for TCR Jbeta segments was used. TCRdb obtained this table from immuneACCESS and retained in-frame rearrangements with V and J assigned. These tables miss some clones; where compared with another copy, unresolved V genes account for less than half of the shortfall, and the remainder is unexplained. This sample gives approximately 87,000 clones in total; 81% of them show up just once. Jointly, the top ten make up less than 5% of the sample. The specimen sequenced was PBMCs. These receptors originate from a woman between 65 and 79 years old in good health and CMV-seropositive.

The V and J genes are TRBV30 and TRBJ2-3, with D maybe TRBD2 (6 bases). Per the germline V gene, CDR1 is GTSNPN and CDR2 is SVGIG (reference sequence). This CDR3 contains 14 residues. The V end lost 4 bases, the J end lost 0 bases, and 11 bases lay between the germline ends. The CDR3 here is CAWKVAASTDTQYF. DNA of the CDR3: TGTGCCTGGAAAGTAGCGGCAAGCACAGATACGCAGTATTTT.

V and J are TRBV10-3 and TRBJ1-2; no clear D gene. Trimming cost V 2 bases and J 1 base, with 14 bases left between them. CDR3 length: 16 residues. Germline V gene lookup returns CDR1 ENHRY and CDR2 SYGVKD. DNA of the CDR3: TGTGCCATCAGTGAGATGGAACCTACGGGTAACTATGGCTACACCTTC. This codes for CAISEMEPTGNYGYTF.

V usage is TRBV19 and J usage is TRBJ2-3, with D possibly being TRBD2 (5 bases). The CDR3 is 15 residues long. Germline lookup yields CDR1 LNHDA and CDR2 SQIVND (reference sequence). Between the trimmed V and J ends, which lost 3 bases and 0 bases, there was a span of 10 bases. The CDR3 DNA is TGTGCCAGTAGTATTGCTAGCCTTAGCACAGATACGCAGTATTTT. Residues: CASSIASLSTDTQYF.

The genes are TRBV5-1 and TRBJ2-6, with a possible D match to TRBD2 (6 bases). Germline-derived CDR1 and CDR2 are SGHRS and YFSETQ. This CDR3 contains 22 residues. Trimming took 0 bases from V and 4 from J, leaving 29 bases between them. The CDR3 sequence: CASSLEVRPSAGRSSGANVLTF. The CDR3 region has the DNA TGCGCCAGCAGCTTGGAGGTCCGGCCCTCAGCGGGCAGGAGTTCAGGGGCCAACGTCCTGACTTTC. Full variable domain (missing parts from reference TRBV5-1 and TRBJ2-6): KAGVTQTPRYLIKTRGQQVTLSCSPISGHRSVSWYQQTPGQGLQFLFEYFSETQRNKGNFPGRFSGRQFSNSRSEMNVSTLELGDSALYLCASSLEVRPSAGRSSGANVLTFGAGSRLTVL.

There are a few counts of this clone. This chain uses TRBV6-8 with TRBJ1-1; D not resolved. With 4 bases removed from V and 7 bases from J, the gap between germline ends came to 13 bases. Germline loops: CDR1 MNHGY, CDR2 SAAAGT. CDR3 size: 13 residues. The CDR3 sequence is CASSSSQRIEAFF. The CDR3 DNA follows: TGTGCCAGCAGTTCATCCCAGAGGATTGAAGCTTTCTTT.

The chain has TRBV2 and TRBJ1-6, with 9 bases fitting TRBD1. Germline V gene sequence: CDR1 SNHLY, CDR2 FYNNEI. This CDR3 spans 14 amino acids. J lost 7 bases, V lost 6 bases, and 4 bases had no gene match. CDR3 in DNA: TGTGCCAGCAGGCCCGGGACAGGGAATTCACCCCTCCACTTT. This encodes CASRPGTGNSPLHF. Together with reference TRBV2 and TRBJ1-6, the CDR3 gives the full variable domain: EPEVTQTPSHQVTQMGQEVILRCVPISNHLYFYWYRQILGQKVEFLVSFYNNEISEKSEIFDDQFSVERPDGSNFTLKIRSTKLEDSAMYFCASRPGTGNSPLHFGNGTRLTVT.

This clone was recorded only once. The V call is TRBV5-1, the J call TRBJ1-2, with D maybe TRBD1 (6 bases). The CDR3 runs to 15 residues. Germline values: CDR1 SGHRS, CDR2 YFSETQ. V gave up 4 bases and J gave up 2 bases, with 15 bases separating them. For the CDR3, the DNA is TGCGCCAGCAGCGATCCGGGACAAACCAACTATGGCTACACCTTC. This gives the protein CASSDPGQTNYGYTF.

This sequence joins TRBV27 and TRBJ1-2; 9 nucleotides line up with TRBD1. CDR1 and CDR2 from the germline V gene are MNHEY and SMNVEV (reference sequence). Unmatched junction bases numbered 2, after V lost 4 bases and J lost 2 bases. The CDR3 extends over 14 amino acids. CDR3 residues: CASSWGQGNYGYTF. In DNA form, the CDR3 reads TGTGCCAGCAGTTGGGGACAGGGAAACTATGGCTACACCTTC.

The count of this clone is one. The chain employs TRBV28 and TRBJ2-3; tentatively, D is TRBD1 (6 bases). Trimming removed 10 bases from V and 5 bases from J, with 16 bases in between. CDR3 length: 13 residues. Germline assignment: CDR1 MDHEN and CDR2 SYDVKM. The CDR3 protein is CATDETGKDTQYF. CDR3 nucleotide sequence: TGTGCCACCGACGAAACAGGGAAAGATACGCAGTATTTT. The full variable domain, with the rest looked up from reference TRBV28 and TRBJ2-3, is DVKVTQSSRYLVKRTGEKVFLECVQDMDHENMFWYRQDPGLGLRLIYFSYDVKMKEKGDIPEGYSVSREKKERFSLILESASTNQTSMYLCATDETGKDTQYFGPGTRLTVL.

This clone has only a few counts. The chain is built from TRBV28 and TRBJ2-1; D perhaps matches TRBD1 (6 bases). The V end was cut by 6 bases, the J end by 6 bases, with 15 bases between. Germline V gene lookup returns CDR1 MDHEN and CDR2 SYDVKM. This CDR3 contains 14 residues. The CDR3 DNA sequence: TGTGCCAGCAGGACGCAGGGGACGAGCAATGAGCAGTTCTTC. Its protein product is CASRTQGTSNEQFF.

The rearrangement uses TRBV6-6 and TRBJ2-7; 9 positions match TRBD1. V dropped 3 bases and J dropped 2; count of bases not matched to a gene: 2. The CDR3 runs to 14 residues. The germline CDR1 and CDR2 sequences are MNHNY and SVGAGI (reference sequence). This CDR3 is CASSYGQGTYEQYF. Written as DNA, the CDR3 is TGTGCCAGCAGTTATGGACAGGGGACCTACGAGCAGTACTTC.

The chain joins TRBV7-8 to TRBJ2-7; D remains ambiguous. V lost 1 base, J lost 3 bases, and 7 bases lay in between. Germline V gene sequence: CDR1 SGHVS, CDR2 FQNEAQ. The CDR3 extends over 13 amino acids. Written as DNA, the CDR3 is TGTGCCAGCAGCTTAGGGCAGTACTACGAGCAGTACTTC. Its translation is CASSLGQYYEQYF.

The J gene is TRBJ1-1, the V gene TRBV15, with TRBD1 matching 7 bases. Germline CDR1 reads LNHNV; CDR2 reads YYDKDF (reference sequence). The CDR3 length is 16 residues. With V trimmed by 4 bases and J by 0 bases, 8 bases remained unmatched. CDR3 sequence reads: CATSNGDSLMNTEAFF. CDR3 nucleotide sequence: TGTGCCACCAGCAACGGGGACAGCCTAATGAACACTGAAGCTTTCTTT.

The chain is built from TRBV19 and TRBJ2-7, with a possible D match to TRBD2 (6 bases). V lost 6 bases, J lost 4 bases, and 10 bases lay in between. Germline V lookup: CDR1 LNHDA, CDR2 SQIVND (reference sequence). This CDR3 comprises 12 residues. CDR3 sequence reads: CASRGGFYEQYF. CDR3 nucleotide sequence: TGTGCCAGTAGGGGGGGTTTTTACGAGCAGTACTTC.

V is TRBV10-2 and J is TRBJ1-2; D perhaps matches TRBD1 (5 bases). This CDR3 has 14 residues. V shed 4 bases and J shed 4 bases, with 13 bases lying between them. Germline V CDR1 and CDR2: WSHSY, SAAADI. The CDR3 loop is CASSAAGMGYGYTF. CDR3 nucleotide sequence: TGCGCCAGCAGTGCGGCAGGGATGGGCTATGGCTACACCTTC.

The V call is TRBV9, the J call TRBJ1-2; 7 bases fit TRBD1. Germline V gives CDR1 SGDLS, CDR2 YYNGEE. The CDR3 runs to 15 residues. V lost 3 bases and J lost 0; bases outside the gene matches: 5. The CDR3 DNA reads TGTGCCAGCAGCGCCTCCGGGACAGCTAACTATGGCTACACCTTC. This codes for CASSASGTANYGYTF.

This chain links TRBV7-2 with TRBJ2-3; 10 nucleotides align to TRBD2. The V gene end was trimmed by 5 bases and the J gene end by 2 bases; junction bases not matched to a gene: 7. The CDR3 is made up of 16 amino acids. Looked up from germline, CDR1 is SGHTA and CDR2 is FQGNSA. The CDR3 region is CASSLRLAGLTDTQYF. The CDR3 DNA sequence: TGTGCCAGCAGCCTCCGACTAGCGGGCCTCACAGATACGCAGTATTTT. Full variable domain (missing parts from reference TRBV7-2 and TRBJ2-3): GAGVSQSPSNKVTEKGKDVELRCDPISGHTALYWYRQSLGQGLEFLIYFQGNSAPDKSGLPSDRFSAERTGGSVSTLTIQRTQQEDSAVYLCASSLRLAGLTDTQYFGPGTRLTVL.

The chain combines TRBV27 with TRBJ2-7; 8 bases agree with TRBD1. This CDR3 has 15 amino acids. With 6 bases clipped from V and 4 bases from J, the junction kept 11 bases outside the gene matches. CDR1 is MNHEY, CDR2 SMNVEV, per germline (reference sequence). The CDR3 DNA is TGTGCCAGCAGCTCCTGGCAGGGGGCCTCATACGAGCAGTACTTC. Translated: CASSSWQGASYEQYF.

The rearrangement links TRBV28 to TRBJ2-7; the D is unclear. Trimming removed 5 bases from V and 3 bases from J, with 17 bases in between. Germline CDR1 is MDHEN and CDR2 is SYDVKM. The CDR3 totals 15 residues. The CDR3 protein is CASSEDDVGYYEQYF. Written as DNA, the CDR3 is TGTGCCAGCAGTGAGGATGACGTCGGGTACTACGAGCAGTACTTC.

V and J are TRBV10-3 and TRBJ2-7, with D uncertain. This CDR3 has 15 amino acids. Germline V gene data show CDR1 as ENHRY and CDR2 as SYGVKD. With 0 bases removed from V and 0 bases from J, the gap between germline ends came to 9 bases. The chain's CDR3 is CAISESQRSSYEQYF. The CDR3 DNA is TGTGCCATCAGTGAGTCACAACGCAGCTCCTACGAGCAGTACTTC.

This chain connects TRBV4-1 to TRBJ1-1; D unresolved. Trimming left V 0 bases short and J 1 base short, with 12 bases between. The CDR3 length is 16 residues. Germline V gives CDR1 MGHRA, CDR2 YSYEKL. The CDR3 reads CASSQERHYRNTEAFF. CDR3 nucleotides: TGCGCCAGCAGCCAAGAGAGACATTATCGGAACACTGAAGCTTTCTTT.

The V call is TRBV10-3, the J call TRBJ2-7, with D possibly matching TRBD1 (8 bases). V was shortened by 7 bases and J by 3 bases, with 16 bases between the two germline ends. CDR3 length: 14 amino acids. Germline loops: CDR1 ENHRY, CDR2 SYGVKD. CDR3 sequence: CAIKEQGGIYEQYF. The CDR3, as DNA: TGTGCCATCAAAGAACAGGGGGGGATCTACGAGCAGTACTTC.

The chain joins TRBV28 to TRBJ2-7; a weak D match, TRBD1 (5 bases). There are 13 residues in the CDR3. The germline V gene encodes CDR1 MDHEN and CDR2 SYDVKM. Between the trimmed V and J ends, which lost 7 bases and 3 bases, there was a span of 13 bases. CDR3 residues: CASTITTDYEQYF. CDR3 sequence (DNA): TGTGCCAGCACCATTACGACAGACTACGAGCAGTACTTC.

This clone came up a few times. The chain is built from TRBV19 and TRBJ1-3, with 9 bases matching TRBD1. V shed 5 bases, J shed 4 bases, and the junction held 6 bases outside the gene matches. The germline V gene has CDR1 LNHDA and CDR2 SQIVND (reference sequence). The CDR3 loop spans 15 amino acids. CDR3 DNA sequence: TGTGCCAGTAGTCCTCGGACAGGGGAAGGAAACACCATATATTTT. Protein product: CASSPRTGEGNTIYF.

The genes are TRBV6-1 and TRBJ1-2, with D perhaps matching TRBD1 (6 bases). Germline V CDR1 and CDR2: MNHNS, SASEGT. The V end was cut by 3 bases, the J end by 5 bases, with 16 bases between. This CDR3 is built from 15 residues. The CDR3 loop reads CASSDPGRGAYGYTF. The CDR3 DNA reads TGTGCCAGCAGTGATCCCGGCAGGGGCGCTTATGGCTACACCTTC.